This TCR beta chain was recorded in a study of blood T cell repertoires in COVID-19. The repertoire was sequenced with immunoSEQ multiplex PCR; TCRdb's copy has only in-frame clones and lacks some. The data contain 310,000 or so clones, roughly 90% of them singletons. The sample comprised PBMCs or T cells enriched from blood (not recorded which). This TCR was recovered from a woman younger than 35 with acute COVID-19.

For the CDR3, the DNA is TGTGCCAGCTCACCACCGGGGCGGAACACTGAAGCTTTCTTT. Amino acids: CASSPPGRNTEAFF. This rearrangement joins TRBV18 to TRBJ1-1; the D gene is possibly TRBD1 (5 bases). CDR1 KGHSH and CDR2 LQKENI come from the germline V gene. The length of the CDR3 is 14 residues. Trimming stripped 0 bases from V and 1 base from J, with 6 bases between.